A selection of T cell receptor beta chains follows, all from one sample in a study of T cells in Graves' hyperthyroidism and ophthalmopathy. Via MiXCR, TCRdb re-called the multiplex PCR reads, giving one row per CDR3 protein. The table has about 340,000 distinct CDR3 sequences, around 20% seen once. Sequenced sample: blood. Receptors originate from a woman aged 45-65 years with Graves' hyperthyroidism. Each CDR3 is given with its conserved first and last residue. A D gene is named only where the DNA matches it firmly. Clone size, where shown, is once, few, many, or a class for clones that have expanded.

>NA|many|TRBV6-1|TRBJ1-1|13
TGTGCCAGCATCAGACAGATGAACACTGAAGCTTTCTTT
CASIRQMNTEAFF
>NA|many|TRBV20-1|TRBJ1-6|12
TGCAGTGCTAGAGACCGGAATTCACCCCTCCACTTT
CSARDRNSPLHF
>NA|once|TRBV30|TRBJ1-2|12
TGTGCCTGGAGTGGATCGGGCTATGGCTACACCTTC
CAWSGSGYGYTF
>NA|many|TRBV11-3|TRBJ2-3|15
TGTGCCAGCAGCCCCCAGGGGGAGGGCACAGATACGCAGTATTTT
CASSPQGEGTDTQYF
>TRBD2|many|TRBV18|TRBJ2-1|17
TGTGCCAGCTCACCCGGACTAGCGGGAGGACTGTCAAATGAGCAGTTCTTC
CASSPGLAGGLSNEQFF
>TRBD2|NA|TRBV20-1|TRBJ2-1|14
TGCAGTGCCAGGACTAGCGGGAGTTTCAATGAGCAGTTCTTC
CSARTSGSFNEQFF
>NA|many|TRBV6-2/TRBV6-3|TRBJ2-1|13
TGTGCCAGCAGTACCGGGACTTTCAATGAGCAGTTCTTC
CASSTGTFNEQFF
>NA|many|TRBV11-2|TRBJ2-2|13
TGTGCCAGCGGGGGGACGCGCACCGGGGAGCTGTTTTTT
CASGGTRTGELFF
>TRBD1|many|TRBV5-1|TRBJ2-7|15
TGCGCCAGCAGCCCTGGTGGACAGGCAGCCTACGAGCAGTACTTC
CASSPGGQAAYEQYF
>NA|many|TRBV2|TRBJ1-2|11
TGTGCCATCGGGGGGGCGAATGGCTACACCTTC
CAIGGANGYTF
>NA|few|TRBV6-1|TRBJ1-5|16
TGTGCCAGCAGTGAAGGATCACAGAATAGCAATCAGCCCCAGCATTTT
CASSEGSQNSNQPQHF
>NA|many|TRBV20-1|TRBJ1-2|15
TGCAGTGCTAGAGACCTCCGGGGAGGGGAGCATGGCTACACCTTC
CSARDLRGGEHGYTF
>NA|many|TRBV28|TRBJ1-4|14
TGTGCCAGCAGTCCACAGGGCCGGAATGAAAAACTGTTTTTT
CASSPQGRNEKLFF
>TRBD1|NA|TRBV12-3/TRBV12-4|TRBJ2-7|17
TGTGCCAGCAGTCCTTCGGACGGGACAGGGGGATCCTACGAGCAGTACTTC
CASSPSDGTGGSYEQYF
>TRBD2|many|TRBV5-8|TRBJ2-1|15
TGTGCCAGCAGCCCGGGACTAGCGGGGAACAATGAGCAGTTCTTC
CASSPGLAGNNEQFF
>TRBD1|many|TRBV5-5|TRBJ2-2|15
TGTGCCAGCAGCTTGTGGGGACAGGGAACCGGGGAGCTGTTTTTT
CASSLWGQGTGELFF
>NA|NA|TRBV10-3|TRBJ2-2|14
TGTGCCACCTCACAGGGAGGCGACACCGGGGAGCTGTTTTTT
CATSQGGDTGELFF
>NA|many|TRBV18|TRBJ2-7|13
TGTGCCAGCTCCCCAGGGATGGGCTACGAGCAGTACTTC
CASSPGMGYEQYF
>NA|many|TRBV28|TRBJ2-1|18
TGTGCCAGCAGTTTTGACCCCGTGGACTGGTCCTCCTACAATGAGCAGTTCTTC
CASSFDPVDWSSYNEQFF
>NA|NA|TRBV5-8|TRBJ1-3|15
TGTGCCAGCAGCCCTGGTAGTTACTCTGGAAACACCATATATTTT
CASSPGSYSGNTIYF
>NA|few|TRBV2|TRBJ2-6|15
TGTGCCAGCAGCCGTTGGGGCTCTGGGGCCAACGTCCTGACTTTC
CASSRWGSGANVLTF
>TRBD1|NA|TRBV5-5|TRBJ1-2|15
TGTGCCAGCAGCAAGGGACAGGGGATTAACTATGGCTACACCTTC
CASSKGQGINYGYTF
>NA|many|TRBV7-8|TRBJ1-3|16
TGTGCCAGCAGCTTAGCTCAGGGCGTAGCTGGAAACACCATATATTTT
CASSLAQGVAGNTIYF
>NA|NA|TRBV6-1|TRBJ1-5|14
TGTGCCAGCAAGCCTCCAGGTAGCAATCAGCCCCAGCATTTT
CASKPPGSNQPQHF
>NA|few|TRBV2|TRBJ1-1|12
TGTGCCAGCAGTGCAGCTGACACTGAAGCTTTCTTT
CASSAADTEAFF
>TRBD1|many|TRBV12-3/TRBV12-4|TRBJ1-1|16
TGTGCCAGCAGTCCGGTATTCGGGACAGGGAACACTGAAGCTTTCTTT
CASSPVFGTGNTEAFF
>NA|NA|TRBV6-4|TRBJ2-2|14
TGTGCCAGCAGCAATCGACCCTTAACCGGGGAGCTGTTTTTT
CASSNRPLTGELFF
>NA|NA|TRBV13|TRBJ2-1|15
TGTGCCAGCAGCCGCGACAGCCGAGGCCACAATGAGCAGTTCTTC
CASSRDSRGHNEQFF